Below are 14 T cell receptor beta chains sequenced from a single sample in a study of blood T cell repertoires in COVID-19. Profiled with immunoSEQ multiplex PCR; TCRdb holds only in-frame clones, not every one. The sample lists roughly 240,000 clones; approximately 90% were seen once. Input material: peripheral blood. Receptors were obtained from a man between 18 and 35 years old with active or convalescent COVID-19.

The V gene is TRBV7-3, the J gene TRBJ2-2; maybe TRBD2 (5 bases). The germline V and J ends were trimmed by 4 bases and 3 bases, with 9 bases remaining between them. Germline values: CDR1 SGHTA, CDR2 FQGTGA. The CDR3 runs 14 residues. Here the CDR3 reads CASSSRGHTGELFF. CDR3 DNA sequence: TGTGCCAGCAGCTCTCGGGGTCACACCGGGGAGCTGTTTTTT.

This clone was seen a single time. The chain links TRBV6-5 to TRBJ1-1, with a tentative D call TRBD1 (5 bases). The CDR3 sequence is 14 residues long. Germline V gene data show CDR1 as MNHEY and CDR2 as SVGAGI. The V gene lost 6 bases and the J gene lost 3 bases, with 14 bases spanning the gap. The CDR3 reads CASRVGGGDTEAFF. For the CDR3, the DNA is TGTGCCAGCAGGGTCGGCGGGGGTGACACTGAAGCTTTCTTT.

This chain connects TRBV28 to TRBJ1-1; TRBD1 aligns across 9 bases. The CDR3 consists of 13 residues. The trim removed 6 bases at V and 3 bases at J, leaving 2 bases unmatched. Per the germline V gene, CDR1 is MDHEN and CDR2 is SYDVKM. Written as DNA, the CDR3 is TGTGCCAGCAGACAGGGGGCTTACACTGAAGCTTTCTTT. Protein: CASRQGAYTEAFF.

CDR3 amino acids: CASSLEWTGGASTYGYTF. The CDR3 DNA follows: TGCGCCAGCAGCTTGGAGTGGACAGGGGGCGCAAGTACCTATGGCTACACCTTC. The chain uses TRBV5-1 and TRBJ1-2; the match to TRBD1 covers 11 bases. With V trimmed by 0 bases and J by 4 bases, 11 bases remained unmatched. Germline-derived CDR1 and CDR2 are SGHRS and YFSETQ. This CDR3 is built from 18 residues.

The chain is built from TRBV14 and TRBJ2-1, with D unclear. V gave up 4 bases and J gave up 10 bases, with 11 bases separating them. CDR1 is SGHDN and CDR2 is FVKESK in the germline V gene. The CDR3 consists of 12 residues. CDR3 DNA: TGTGCCAGCAGCCCCTCCTCCGTCGAGCAGTTCTTC. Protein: CASSPSSVEQFF.

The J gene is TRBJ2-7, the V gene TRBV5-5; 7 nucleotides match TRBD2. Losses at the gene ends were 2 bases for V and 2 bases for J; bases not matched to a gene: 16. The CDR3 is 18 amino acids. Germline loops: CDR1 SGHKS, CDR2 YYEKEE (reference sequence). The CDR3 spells CASSFGERPAREAYEQYF. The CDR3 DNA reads TGTGCCAGCAGCTTTGGGGAACGCCCGGCTCGGGAGGCCTACGAGCAGTACTTC.

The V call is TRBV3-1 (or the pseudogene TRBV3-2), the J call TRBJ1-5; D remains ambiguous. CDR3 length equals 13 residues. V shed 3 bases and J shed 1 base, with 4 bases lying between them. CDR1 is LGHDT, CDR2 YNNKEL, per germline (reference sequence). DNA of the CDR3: TGTGCCAGCAGCCAGCAGAGCAATCAGCCCCAGCATTTT. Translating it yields CASSQQSNQPQHF.

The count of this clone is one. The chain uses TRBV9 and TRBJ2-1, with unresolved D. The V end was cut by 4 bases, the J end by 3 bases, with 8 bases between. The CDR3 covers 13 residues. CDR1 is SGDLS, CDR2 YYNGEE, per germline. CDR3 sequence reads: CASSLASYNEQFF. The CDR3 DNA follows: TGTGCCAGCAGCCTCGCCAGCTACAATGAGCAGTTCTTC.

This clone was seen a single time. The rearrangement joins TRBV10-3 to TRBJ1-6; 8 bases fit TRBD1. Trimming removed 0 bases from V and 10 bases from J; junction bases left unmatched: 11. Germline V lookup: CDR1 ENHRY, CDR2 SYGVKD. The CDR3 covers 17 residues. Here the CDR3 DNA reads TGTGCCATCAGTGAGTCTGTTGGACAGGGTCAAAACTCACCCCTCCACTTT. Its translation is CAISESVGQGQNSPLHF.

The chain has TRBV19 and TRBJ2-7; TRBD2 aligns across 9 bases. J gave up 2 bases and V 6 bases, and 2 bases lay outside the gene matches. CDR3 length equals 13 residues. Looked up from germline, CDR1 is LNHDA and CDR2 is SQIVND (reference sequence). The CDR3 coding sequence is TGTGCCAGTAGGGAGCGGGGGGCCTACGAGCAGTACTTC. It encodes CASRERGAYEQYF.

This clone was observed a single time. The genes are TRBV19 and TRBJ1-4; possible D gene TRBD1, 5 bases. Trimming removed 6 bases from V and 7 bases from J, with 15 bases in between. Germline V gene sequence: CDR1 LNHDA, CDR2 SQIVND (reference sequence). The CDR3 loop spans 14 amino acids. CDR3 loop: CASSGPGGGEKLFF. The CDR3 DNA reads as TGTGCCAGTAGCGGCCCCGGGGGGGGTGAAAAACTGTTTTTT.

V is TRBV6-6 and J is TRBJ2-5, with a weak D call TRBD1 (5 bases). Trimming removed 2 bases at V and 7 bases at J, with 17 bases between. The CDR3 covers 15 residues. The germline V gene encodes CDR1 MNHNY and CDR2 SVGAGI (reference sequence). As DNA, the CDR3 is TGTGCCAGCAGTTACGAGGCCGGCAGGGCGGTGACCCAGTACTTC. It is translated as CASSYEAGRAVTQYF.

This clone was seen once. CDR3 sequence: CASRNQGSSYNEQFF. For the CDR3, the DNA is TGCGCCAGCAGGAATCAGGGTAGCTCCTACAATGAGCAGTTCTTC. The genes are TRBV10-2 and TRBJ2-1, with D perhaps matching TRBD1 (5 bases). Germline V gene sequence: CDR1 WSHSY, CDR2 SAAADI. V dropped 6 bases and J dropped 0 bases, with 12 bases sitting between them. The CDR3 loop spans 15 amino acids.

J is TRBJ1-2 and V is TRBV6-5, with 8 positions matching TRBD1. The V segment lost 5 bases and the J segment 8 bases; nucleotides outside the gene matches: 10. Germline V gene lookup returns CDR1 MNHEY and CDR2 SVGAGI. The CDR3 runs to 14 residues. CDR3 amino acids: CASSPGTGLGGYTF. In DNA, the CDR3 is TGTGCCAGCAGTCCCGGGACAGGCTTGGGGGGCTACACCTTC.